Presented here are 17 T cell receptor beta chains from one specimen sequenced in a study of T cell responses to AZD1222 COVID-19 vaccine. Libraries were prepared by immunoSEQ multiplex PCR; TCRdb keeps only in-frame clonotypes and omits some of them. Of some 120,000 clones listed, about 89% are singletons. The material sequenced was peripheral blood, taken on day 0 of AZD1222 vaccination. These receptors were taken from an adult in good health.

This rearrangement joins TRBV7-2 to TRBJ1-6; no definite D call. Germline loops: CDR1 SGHTA, CDR2 FQGNSA. The CDR3 contains 17 residues. Trimming took 0 bases from V and 8 from J, leaving 17 bases between them. In DNA, the CDR3 is TGTGCCAGCAGCTTAGCGTTGGAAACCCTGCCCCATTCACCCCTCCACTTT. It specifies CASSLALETLPHSPLHF.

J is TRBJ2-5 and V is TRBV7-2; tentative D call: TRBD2 (6 bases). Germline V gene data show CDR1 as SGHTA and CDR2 as FQGNSA. The CDR3 totals 12 residues. V gave up 6 bases and J gave up 7 bases, with 12 bases separating them. This CDR3 reads CASSRAGGTQYF. The CDR3 nucleotides are TGTGCCAGCAGTCGAGCGGGCGGGACCCAGTACTTC.

The genes are TRBV28 and TRBJ2-7, with D perhaps TRBD2 (6 bases). The CDR3 runs 13 residues. The germline CDR1 and CDR2 sequences are MDHEN and SYDVKM. With 6 bases removed from V and 5 bases from J, the gap between germline ends came to 14 bases. The CDR3 DNA reads TGTGCCAGCAGCACCACCGGGGGAAACGAGCAGTACTTC. It encodes CASSTTGGNEQYF.

V gene TRBV28 combines with J gene TRBJ1-4; D unclear. CDR1 is MDHEN and CDR2 is SYDVKM in the germline V gene. The CDR3 contains 14 residues. Trimming stripped 3 bases from V and 0 bases from J, with 5 bases between. The CDR3, as DNA: TGTGCCAGCAGTTTTATTGCAACTAATGAAAAACTGTTTTTT. It encodes CASSFIATNEKLFF.

This sequence joins TRBV20-1 and TRBJ2-7, with D possibly being TRBD2 (5 bases). CDR3 length: 12 amino acids. The V end lost 6 bases, the J end lost 3 bases, and 12 bases lay between the germline ends. CDR1 and CDR2 from the germline V gene are DFQATT and SNEGSKA (reference sequence). The CDR3 DNA is TGCAGTGCAAGTGAGGACTTCTACGAGCAGTACTTC. Its translation is CSASEDFYEQYF.

The chain combines TRBV9 with TRBJ2-2; unclear D gene. Trimming cost V 0 bases and J 8 bases, with 5 bases left between them. CDR1 and CDR2 from the germline V gene are SGDLS and YYNGEE. This CDR3 is 12 amino acids long. The CDR3 sequence: CASSVAAGELFF. The CDR3 DNA follows: TGTGCCAGCAGCGTAGCTGCAGGGGAGCTGTTTTTT.

The rearrangement uses TRBV2 and TRBJ1-5; D is perhaps TRBD1 (6 bases). The germline CDR1 and CDR2 sequences are SNHLY and FYNNEI. The length of the CDR3 is 15 residues. Trimming cost V 6 bases and J 5 bases, with 17 bases left between them. CDR3 protein: CASSAPTGRDQPQHF. The CDR3 DNA follows: TGTGCCAGCAGCGCACCGACAGGACGCGATCAGCCCCAGCATTTT.

The CDR3 spells CASSYSAHLPGELFF. CDR3 DNA: TGTGCCAGCAGTTACTCTGCCCACCTCCCAGGGGAGCTGTTTTTT. The rearrangement links TRBV6-5 to TRBJ2-2; D gene ambiguous. Germline assignment: CDR1 MNHEY and CDR2 SVGAGI. V shed 0 bases and J shed 8 bases, with 13 bases lying between them. The CDR3 sequence is 15 residues long.

This clone was seen only a few times. This chain links TRBV5-1 with TRBJ2-7; no definite D call. CDR1 is SGHRS, CDR2 YFSETQ, per germline. Trimming took 3 bases from V and 1 from J, leaving 11 bases between them. The CDR3 contains 14 residues. CDR3: CASSSSGRSYEQYF. CDR3 in DNA: TGCGCCAGCAGCTCCTCAGGCAGGTCCTACGAGCAGTACTTC.

The chain has TRBV5-6 and TRBJ2-7; D gene ambiguous. The V end lost 4 bases, the J end lost 4 bases, and 9 bases lay between the germline ends. Germline CDR1 is SGHDT and CDR2 is YYEEEE. The CDR3 is 12 residues long. CDR3 residues: CASSLSRYEQYF. The DNA for the CDR3 is TGTGCCAGCAGCCTTTCACGTTACGAGCAGTACTTC.

As DNA, the CDR3 is TGTGCCAGCAGCTTAAATGCCGCTGGGACTGAGAAGTATTTT. This sequence encodes CASSLNAAGTEKYF. The V gene is TRBV7-2, the J gene TRBJ2-3; a weak D match, TRBD2 (6 bases). CDR3 length equals 14 residues. Germline-derived CDR1 and CDR2 are SGHTA and FQGNSA. V lost 2 bases and J lost 13, with 19 bases in between.

J is TRBJ1-2 and V is TRBV3-1 (or the pseudogene TRBV3-2); D is unresolved. CDR1 and CDR2 from the germline V gene are LGHDT and YNNKEL (reference sequence). V was pared by 2 bases and J by 8 bases, with 9 bases between. The CDR3 extends over 12 amino acids. The CDR3 loop is CASSQRVRGYTF. CDR3 coding DNA: TGTGCCAGCAGCCAAAGGGTTCGGGGCTACACCTTC.

CDR3 amino acids: CASSQKGRGDTIYF. The CDR3 DNA sequence: TGTGCCAGCAGCCAAAAAGGCAGGGGGGACACCATATATTTT. The chain is built from TRBV3-1 (or the pseudogene TRBV3-2) and TRBJ1-3; 7 bases map to TRBD1. Trimming at V came to 2 bases and at J to 8 bases, leaving 6 bases not matched to a gene. CDR3 length: 14 residues. Germline CDR1 is LGHDT and CDR2 is YNNKEL (reference sequence).

The rearrangement joins TRBV6-2 or TRBV6-3 to TRBJ2-7, with 7 nucleotides matching TRBD1. The CDR3 loop spans 16 amino acids. With 3 bases clipped from V and 2 bases from J, the junction kept 10 bases outside the gene matches. CDR1 and CDR2 from the germline V gene are MNHEY and SVGEGT. CDR3 amino acids: CASSYLPDRAPYEQYF. The CDR3 nucleotides are TGTGCCAGCAGTTATCTCCCTGACAGGGCCCCCTACGAGCAGTACTTC.

V usage is TRBV30 and J usage is TRBJ2-5; 11 bases line up with TRBD2. Germline values: CDR1 GTSNPN, CDR2 SVGIG (reference sequence). After removal of 1 base from V and 2 bases from J, the junction contained 9 bases not matched to a gene. The CDR3 is 17 residues long. The CDR3 nucleotides read TGTGCCTGGAGTGCGATATTAGCGGGGGGGCATCAAGAGACCCAGTACTTC. Protein sequence: CAWSAILAGGHQETQYF.

J is TRBJ2-7 and V is TRBV28, with TRBD2 matching over 8 bases. Per germline, CDR1 MDHEN and CDR2 SYDVKM. With 10 bases clipped from V and 1 base from J, the junction kept 6 bases outside the gene matches. This CDR3 region has 13 residues. The CDR3 DNA reads as TGTGCCATTACTAGCGGAGCTTCCTACGAGCAGTACTTC. Its translation: CAITSGASYEQYF.

V is TRBV11-1 and J is TRBJ1-1; 7 positions match TRBD1. The CDR3 length is 16 residues. The germline CDR1 and CDR2 sequences are SGHAT and FQDESV (reference sequence). The V gene end was trimmed by 3 bases and the J gene end by 0 bases; junction bases not matched to a gene: 7. The CDR3 loop is CASSFGQALMNTEAFF. CDR3 bases: TGTGCCAGCAGCTTTGGACAGGCTCTAATGAACACTGAAGCTTTCTTT.